This T cell receptor beta chain was found in a study of vaccination effects on CD4 cells after COVID-19. Study context: ViraFEST used viral peptide pools to expand antigen-specific CD4+ T cells before sequencing. Study-wide findings and caveats: Clones of infection and vaccine origin contracted markedly late after vaccination.

TCRdb's table, derived via immunoSEQ multiplex PCR, lists solely in-frame clones and lacks some. The sample has more than 45,000 clones, about three quarters seen once. There are 15 residues in the CDR3. V lost 5 bases and J lost 5, with 18 bases in between. CDR1 is SGHAT, CDR2 FQNNGV, per germline. A remark on this clone: Its matching antigen is unknown.

Upon completion of under eleven days in culture, CD4+ T cells were isolated. The chain employs TRBV11-2 and TRBJ2-5; D may match TRBD1 or TRBD2 (5 bases each). This specimen was CD4+ T cells from PBMCs cultured without peptide, taken before COVID-19 vaccination. The sequence was obtained from a human donor who had a prior SARS-CoV-2 infection. The DNA of the CDR3 is TGTGCCAGCAGCGCCAGGATTGGGGACGTGGAGACCCAGTACTTC. It encodes CASSARIGDVETQYF.